This T cell receptor beta chain stems from a study of glioma-infiltrating T cells. General study findings and limits: Non-neoplastic patients had below-expected tissue-blood divergence, while all gliomas exceeded expectation. Tissue and blood shared very few CDR3 sequences.

Trimming took off 0 bases at V and 3 bases at J, with 24 bases between the two ends. This CDR3 region has 19 residues. Germline CDR1 is MNHEY and CDR2 is SVGEGT. Amplification of TCR alpha and beta CDR3 regions from RNA used iRepertoire nested multiplex PCR. Tissue mRNA or PBMC total RNA, 100-400 ng, went into one-step reverse transcription and amplification. TCRdb redid the calling of the multiplex PCR reads with MiXCR, one entry per CDR3 protein. The repertoire holds approximately 100,000 distinct CDR3 sequences, with around a quarter as singletons. In this sample, this clonotype turned up many times. The antigen remains unidentified.

Material for sequencing was glioma tissue, nonneoplastic brain tissue, or PBMCs (not recorded which). The source is a human donor with low-grade glioma or glioblastoma, undergoing nonglioma brain surgery, or in good health (not recorded which). The chain combines TRBV6-2 or TRBV6-3 with TRBJ2-7, with a tentative D call TRBD2 (5 bases). The CDR3 nucleotides read TGTGCCAGCAGTTACTCTCTAGATTCGGTAGGGAGAGGAGGCTACGAGCAGTACTTC. It encodes CASSYSLDSVGRGGYEQYF.